This T cell receptor (beta chain) was found in a study of radiotherapy plus CTLA-4 blockade in lung cancer. Whole-study results and caveats: Reports identified early blood T cell clone dynamics, with interferon-beta, as the best response predictor.

This table comes from immunoSEQ multiplex PCR, and its TCRdb copy is limited to in-frame clones, with some not included. The sample yields more than 40,000 clones, approximately 79% seen once. J lost 6 bases, V lost 3 bases, and 11 bases had no gene match. The length of the CDR3 is 15 residues. Germline loops: CDR1 SGDLS, CDR2 YYNGEE. A remark on this clone: No antigen is known for it.

The chain has TRBV9 and TRBJ1-2; 7 bases fit TRBD1. The origin of this receptor is a human donor with non-small cell lung cancer who had stable disease on radiotherapy plus ipilimumab. The starting material was peripheral blood, obtained from a patient treated with radiotherapy plus ipilimumab. The CDR3 DNA reads as TGTGCCAGCAGCGAACTTACGACAGGGTACGATGGCTACACCTTC. It is translated as CASSELTTGYDGYTF. The full variable domain, completed using reference TRBV9 and TRBJ1-2, is DSGVTQTPKHLITATGQRVTLRCSPRSGDLSVYWYQQSLDQGLQFLIQYYNGEERAKGNILERFSAQQFPDLHSELNLSSLELGDSALYFCASSELTTGYDGYTFGSGTRLTVV.